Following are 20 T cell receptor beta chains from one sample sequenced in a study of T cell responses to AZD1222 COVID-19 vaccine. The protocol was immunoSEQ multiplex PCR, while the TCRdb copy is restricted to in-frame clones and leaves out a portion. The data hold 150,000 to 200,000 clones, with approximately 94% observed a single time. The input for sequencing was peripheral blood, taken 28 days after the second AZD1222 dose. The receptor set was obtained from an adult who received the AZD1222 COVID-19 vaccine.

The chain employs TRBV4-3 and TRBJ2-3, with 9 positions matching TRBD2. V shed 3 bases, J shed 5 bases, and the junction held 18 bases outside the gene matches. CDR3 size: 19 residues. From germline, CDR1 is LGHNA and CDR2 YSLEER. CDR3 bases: TGCGCCAGCAGCCAGGGGGGATCCACTAGCGGGCTGGGACGAGATACGCAGTATTTT. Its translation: CASSQGGSTSGLGRDTQYF.

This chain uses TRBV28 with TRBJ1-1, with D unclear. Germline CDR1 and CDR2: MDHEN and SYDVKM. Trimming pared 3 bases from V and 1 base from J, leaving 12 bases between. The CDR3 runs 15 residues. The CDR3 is CASSLSHPGNTEAFF. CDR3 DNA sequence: TGTGCCAGCAGTTTGTCGCACCCTGGGAACACTGAAGCTTTCTTT.

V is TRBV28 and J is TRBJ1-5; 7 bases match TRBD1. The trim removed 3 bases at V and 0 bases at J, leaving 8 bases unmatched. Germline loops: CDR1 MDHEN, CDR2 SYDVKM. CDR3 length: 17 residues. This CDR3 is CASSLTGWSGSNQPQHF. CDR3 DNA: TGTGCCAGCAGTTTGACAGGGTGGTCCGGTAGCAATCAGCCCCAGCATTTT.

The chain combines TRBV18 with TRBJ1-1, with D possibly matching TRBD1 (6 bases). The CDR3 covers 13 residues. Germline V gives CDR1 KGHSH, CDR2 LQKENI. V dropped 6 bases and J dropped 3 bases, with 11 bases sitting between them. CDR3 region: CASSKGGDTEAFF. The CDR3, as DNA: TGTGCCAGCTCCAAGGGGGGAGACACTGAAGCTTTCTTT.

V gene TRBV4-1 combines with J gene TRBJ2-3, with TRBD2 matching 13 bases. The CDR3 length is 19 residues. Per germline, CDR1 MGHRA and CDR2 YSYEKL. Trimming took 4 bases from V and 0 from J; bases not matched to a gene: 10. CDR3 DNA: TGCGCCAGCAGCCGCACGACACTAGCGGGAGGGTGGAGCACAGATACGCAGTATTTT. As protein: CASSRTTLAGGWSTDTQYF.

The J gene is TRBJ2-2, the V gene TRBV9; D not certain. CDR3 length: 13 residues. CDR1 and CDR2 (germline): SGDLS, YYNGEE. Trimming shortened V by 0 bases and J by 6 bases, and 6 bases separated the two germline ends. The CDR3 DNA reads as TGTGCCAGCAGCGTAGTTGTGGCCGGGGAGCTGTTTTTT. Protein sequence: CASSVVVAGELFF.

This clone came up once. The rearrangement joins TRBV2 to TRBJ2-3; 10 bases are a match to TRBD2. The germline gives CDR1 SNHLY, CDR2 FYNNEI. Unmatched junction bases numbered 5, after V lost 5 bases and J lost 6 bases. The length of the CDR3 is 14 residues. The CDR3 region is CASSWGTSADTQYF. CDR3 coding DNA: TGTGCCAGCAGTTGGGGGACTAGCGCGGATACGCAGTATTTT.

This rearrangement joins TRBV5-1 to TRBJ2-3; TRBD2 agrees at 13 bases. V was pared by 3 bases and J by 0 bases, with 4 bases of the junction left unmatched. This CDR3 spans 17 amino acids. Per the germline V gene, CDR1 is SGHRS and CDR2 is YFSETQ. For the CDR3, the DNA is TGCGCCAGCAGCTCCGGGACTAGCGGGACTAGCACAGATACGCAGTATTTT. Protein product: CASSSGTSGTSTDTQYF.

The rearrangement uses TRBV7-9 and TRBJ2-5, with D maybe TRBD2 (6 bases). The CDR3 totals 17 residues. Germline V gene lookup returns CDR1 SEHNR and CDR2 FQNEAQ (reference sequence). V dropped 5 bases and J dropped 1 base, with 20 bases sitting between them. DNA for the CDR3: TGTGCCAGCAGCCCCCTACCCGGGACGGAGGGCCAAGAGACCCAGTACTTC. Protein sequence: CASSPLPGTEGQETQYF.

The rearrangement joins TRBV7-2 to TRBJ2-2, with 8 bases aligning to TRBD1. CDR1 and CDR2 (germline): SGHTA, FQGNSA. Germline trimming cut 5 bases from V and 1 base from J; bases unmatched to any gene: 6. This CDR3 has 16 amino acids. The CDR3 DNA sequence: TGTGCCAGCAGCCCCCGGACAGGGCTGAACACCGGGGAGCTGTTTTTT. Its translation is CASSPRTGLNTGELFF.

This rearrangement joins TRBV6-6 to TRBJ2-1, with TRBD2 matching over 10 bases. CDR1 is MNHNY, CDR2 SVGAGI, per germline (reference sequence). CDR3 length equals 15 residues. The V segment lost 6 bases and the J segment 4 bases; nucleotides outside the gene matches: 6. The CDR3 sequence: CASRGGTSVYNEQFF. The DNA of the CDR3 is TGTGCCAGCAGGGGCGGGACTAGCGTATACAATGAGCAGTTCTTC.

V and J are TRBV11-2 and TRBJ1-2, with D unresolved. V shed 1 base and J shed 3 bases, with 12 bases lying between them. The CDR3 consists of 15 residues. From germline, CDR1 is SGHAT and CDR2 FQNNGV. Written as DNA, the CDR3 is TGTGCCAGCAGCTTAGGGTCCTACAAACACTATGGCTACACCTTC. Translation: CASSLGSYKHYGYTF.

The CDR3 here is CASSPQGVTYEQYF. The CDR3 nucleotides are TGTGCCAGCAGCCCTCAAGGGGTAACCTACGAGCAGTACTTC. The rearrangement links TRBV5-6 to TRBJ2-7; D is possibly TRBD1 (5 bases). The CDR3 loop spans 14 amino acids. Trimming removed 4 bases at V and 2 bases at J, with 13 bases between. Germline-derived CDR1 and CDR2 are SGHDT and YYEEEE.

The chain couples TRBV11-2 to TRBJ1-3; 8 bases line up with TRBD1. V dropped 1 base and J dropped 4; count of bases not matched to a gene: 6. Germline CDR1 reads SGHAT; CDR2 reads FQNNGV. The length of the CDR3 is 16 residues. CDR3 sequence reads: CASSLVVSGGGNTIYF. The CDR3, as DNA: TGTGCCAGCAGCTTAGTGGTGTCAGGGGGCGGAAACACCATATATTTT.

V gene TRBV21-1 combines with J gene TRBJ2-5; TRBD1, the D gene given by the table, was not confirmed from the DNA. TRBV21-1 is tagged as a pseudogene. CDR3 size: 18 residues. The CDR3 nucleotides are TGTGCTAATGGCCTCGTAAAACACCGGGACAGAAGAAAAGAGACCCAGTACTTC. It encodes CANGLVKHRDRRKETQYF.

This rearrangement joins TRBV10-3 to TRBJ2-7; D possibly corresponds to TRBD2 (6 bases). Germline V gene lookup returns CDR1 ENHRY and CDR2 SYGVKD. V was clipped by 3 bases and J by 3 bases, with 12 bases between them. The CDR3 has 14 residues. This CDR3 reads CAISERAEGYEQYF. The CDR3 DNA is TGTGCCATCAGTGAACGAGCGGAGGGCTACGAGCAGTACTTC.

The DNA for the CDR3 is TGTGCCAGCAGCTCCCGCCTAAGCACCTCAGATACGCAGTATTTT. Its protein product is CASSSRLSTSDTQYF. V gene TRBV11-2 combines with J gene TRBJ2-3; D call uncertain. Germline V gene lookup returns CDR1 SGHAT and CDR2 FQNNGV. The CDR3 has 15 amino acids. V was trimmed by 4 bases and J by 4 bases, leaving 15 bases between them.

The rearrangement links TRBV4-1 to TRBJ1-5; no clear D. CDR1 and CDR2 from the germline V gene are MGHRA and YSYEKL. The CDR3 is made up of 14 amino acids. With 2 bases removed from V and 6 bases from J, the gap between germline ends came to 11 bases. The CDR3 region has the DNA TGCGCCAGCAGCCAAAGTCCGGGAGGTCAGCCCCAGCATTTT. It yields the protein CASSQSPGGQPQHF.

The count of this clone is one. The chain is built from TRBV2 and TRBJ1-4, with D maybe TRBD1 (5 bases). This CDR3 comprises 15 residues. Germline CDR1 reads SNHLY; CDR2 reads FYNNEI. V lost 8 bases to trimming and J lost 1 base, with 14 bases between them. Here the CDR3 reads CASGGIRGTNEKLFF. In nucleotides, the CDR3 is TGTGCCAGCGGAGGCATTAGGGGAACTAATGAAAAACTGTTTTTT.

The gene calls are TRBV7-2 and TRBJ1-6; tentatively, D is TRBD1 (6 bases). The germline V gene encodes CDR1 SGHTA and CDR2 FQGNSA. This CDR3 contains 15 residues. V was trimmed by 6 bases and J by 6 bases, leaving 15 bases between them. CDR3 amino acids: CASSRGGILNSPLHF. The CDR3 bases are TGTGCCAGCAGTCGAGGGGGTATACTTAATTCACCCCTCCACTTT. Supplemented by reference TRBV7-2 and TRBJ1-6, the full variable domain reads GAGVSQSPSNKVTEKGKDVELRCDPISGHTALYWYRQSLGQGLEFLIYFQGNSAPDKSGLPSDRFSAERTGGSVSTLTIQRTQQEDSAVYLCASSRGGILNSPLHFGNGTRLTVT.